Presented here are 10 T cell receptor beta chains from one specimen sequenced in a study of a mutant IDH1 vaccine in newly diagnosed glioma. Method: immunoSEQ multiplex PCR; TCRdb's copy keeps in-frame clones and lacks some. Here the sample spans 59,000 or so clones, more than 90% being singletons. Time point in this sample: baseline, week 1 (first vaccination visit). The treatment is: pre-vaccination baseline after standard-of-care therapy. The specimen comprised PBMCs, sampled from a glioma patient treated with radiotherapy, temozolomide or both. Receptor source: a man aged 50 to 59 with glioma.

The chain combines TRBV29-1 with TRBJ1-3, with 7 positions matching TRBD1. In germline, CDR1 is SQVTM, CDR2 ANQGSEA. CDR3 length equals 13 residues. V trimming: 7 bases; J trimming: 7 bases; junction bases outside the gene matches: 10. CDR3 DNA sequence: TGCAGCGCAAGGACAGGCGGAGGGAACACCATATATTTT. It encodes CSARTGGGNTIYF.

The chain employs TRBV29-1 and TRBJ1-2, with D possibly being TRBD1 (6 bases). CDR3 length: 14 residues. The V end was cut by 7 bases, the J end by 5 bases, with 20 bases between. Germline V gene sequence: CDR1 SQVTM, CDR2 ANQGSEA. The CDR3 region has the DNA TGCAGCGCAAAAGCGCCCGGGACAAGTTATGGCTACACCTTC. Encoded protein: CSAKAPGTSYGYTF.

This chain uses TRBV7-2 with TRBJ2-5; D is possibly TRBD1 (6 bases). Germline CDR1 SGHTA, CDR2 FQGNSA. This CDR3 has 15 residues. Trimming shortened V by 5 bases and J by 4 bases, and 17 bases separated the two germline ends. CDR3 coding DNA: TGTGCCAGCAGCGACCGATGGACAGCTACAGAGACCCAGTACTTC. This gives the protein CASSDRWTATETQYF. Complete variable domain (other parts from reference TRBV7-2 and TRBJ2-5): GAGVSQSPSNKVTEKGKDVELRCDPISGHTALYWYRQSLGQGLEFLIYFQGNSAPDKSGLPSDRFSAERTGGSVSTLTIQRTQQEDSAVYLCASSDRWTATETQYFGPGTRLLVL.

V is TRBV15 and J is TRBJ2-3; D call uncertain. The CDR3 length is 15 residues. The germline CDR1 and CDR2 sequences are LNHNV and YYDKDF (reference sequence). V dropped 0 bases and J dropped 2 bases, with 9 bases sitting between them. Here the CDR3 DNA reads TGTGCCACCAGCAGAGAGGTCAGTTCCACAGATACGCAGTATTTT. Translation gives CATSREVSSTDTQYF.

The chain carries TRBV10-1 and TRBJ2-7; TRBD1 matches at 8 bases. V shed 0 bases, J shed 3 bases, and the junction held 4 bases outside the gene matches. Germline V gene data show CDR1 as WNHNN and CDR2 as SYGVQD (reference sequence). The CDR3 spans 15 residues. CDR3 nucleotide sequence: TGCGCCAGCAGTGAGTCGAGGACAGGGAGCTACGAGCAGTACTTC. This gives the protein CASSESRTGSYEQYF.

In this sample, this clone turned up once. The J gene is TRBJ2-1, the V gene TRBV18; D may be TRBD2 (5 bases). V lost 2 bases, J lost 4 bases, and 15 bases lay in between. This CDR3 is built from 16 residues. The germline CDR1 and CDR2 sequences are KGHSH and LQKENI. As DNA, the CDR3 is TGTGCCAGCTCACCAAAGGGAGAGCTGGCATACAATGAGCAGTTCTTC. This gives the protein CASSPKGELAYNEQFF.

CDR3 bases: TGTGCCAGCAGCGGGGACAGGGGGTATAGATCACCCCTCCACTTT. Amino acid sequence: CASSGDRGYRSPLHF. The gene calls are TRBV7-8 and TRBJ1-6, with 11 bases matching TRBD1. The CDR3 spans 15 residues. The J segment lost 10 bases and the V segment lost 5 bases, leaving 7 bases of the junction unmatched. Germline V gives CDR1 SGHVS, CDR2 FQNEAQ.

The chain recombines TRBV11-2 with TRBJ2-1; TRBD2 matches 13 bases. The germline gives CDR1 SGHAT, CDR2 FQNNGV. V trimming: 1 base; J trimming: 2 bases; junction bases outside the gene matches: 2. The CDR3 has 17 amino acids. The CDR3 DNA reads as TGTGCCAGCAGCTTAGGGGGACTAGCGGGACCCTACAATGAGCAGTTCTTC. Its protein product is CASSLGGLAGPYNEQFF.

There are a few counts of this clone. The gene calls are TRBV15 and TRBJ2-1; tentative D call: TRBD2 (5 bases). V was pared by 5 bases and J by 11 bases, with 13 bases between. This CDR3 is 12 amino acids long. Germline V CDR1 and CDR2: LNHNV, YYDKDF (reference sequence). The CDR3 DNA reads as TGTGCCACCAGCTTCGACGGGGAGAAGCAGTTCTTC. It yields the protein CATSFDGEKQFF.

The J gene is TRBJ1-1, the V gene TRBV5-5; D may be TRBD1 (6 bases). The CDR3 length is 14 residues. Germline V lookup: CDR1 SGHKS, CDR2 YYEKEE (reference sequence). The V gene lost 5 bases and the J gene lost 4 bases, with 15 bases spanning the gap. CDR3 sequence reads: CASRGGQMGTEAFF. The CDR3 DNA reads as TGTGCCAGCAGAGGGGGGCAGATGGGCACTGAAGCTTTCTTT.